The 18 T cell receptor beta chains below all came from one sample that was sequenced in a study of T cell responses to AZD1222 COVID-19 vaccine. Using immunoSEQ multiplex PCR, the repertoire was profiled, and TCRdb retains in-frame clones only, with some absent. This sample carries 150,000 or so clones, 90% to 95% of them seen once, and the ten largest clones take 1.5% to 2%. The material was peripheral blood, obtained on day 0 of AZD1222 vaccination. The origin of the receptors is an adult in good health.

V and J are TRBV9 and TRBJ2-3; D gene uncertain. CDR1 SGDLS and CDR2 YYNGEE come from the germline V gene. Trimming took off 0 bases at V and 4 bases at J, with 9 bases between the two ends. The CDR3 length is 14 residues. Written as DNA, the CDR3 is TGTGCCAGCAGCGTAGCTGGCCACCCAGATACGCAGTATTTT. Translated, it gives CASSVAGHPDTQYF.

The CDR3 spells CASSFGQGGTEAFF. The CDR3 DNA reads as TGTGCCAGCAGCTTCGGACAGGGAGGCACTGAAGCTTTCTTT. The chain is built from TRBV7-3 and TRBJ1-1; 8 nucleotides agree with TRBD1. The CDR3 covers 14 residues. Germline CDR1 is SGHTA and CDR2 is FQGTGA. The J segment lost 4 bases and the V segment lost 3 bases, leaving 4 bases of the junction unmatched. The full variable domain, in which reference TRBV7-3 and TRBJ1-1 provide the parts outside the CDR3, is GAGVSQTPSNKVTEKGKYVELRCDPISGHTALYWYRQSLGQGPEFLIYFQGTGAADDSGLPNDRFFAVRPEGSVSTLKIQRTERGDSAVYLCASSFGQGGTEAFFGQGTRLTVV.

The chain uses TRBV18 and TRBJ2-3; 9 nucleotides agree with TRBD2. The CDR3 is 16 residues long. Germline V CDR1 and CDR2: KGHSH, LQKENI. V lost 0 bases and J lost 0; bases outside the gene matches: 1. CDR3 bases: TGTGCCAGCTCACCACCGACTAGCGGAAGCACAGATACGCAGTATTTT. Amino acids: CASSPPTSGSTDTQYF.

The genes are TRBV30 and TRBJ1-2, with a weak D call TRBD1 (5 bases). CDR1 is GTSNPN, CDR2 SVGIG, per germline (reference sequence). The V gene lost 5 bases and the J gene lost 3 bases, with 10 bases spanning the gap. This CDR3 is built from 12 residues. The CDR3 DNA reads TGTGCCTGGTTCTCCAGGGACTATGGCTACACCTTC. This translates into CAWFSRDYGYTF.

V is TRBV13 and J is TRBJ1-1; tentatively, D is TRBD1 (5 bases). CDR1 PRHDT and CDR2 FYEKMQ come from the germline V gene (reference sequence). Trimming removed 3 bases at V and 1 base at J, with 6 bases between. The CDR3 runs to 13 residues. CDR3 residues: CASSFGQNTEAFF. The DNA of the CDR3 is TGTGCCAGCAGCTTCGGACAGAACACTGAAGCTTTCTTT.

The V and J genes are TRBV5-8 and TRBJ2-2; possible D gene TRBD2, 5 bases. This CDR3 has 17 residues. V was clipped by 0 bases and J by 3 bases, with 15 bases between them. Germline V gene lookup returns CDR1 SGHTS and CDR2 YDEGEE. The CDR3 region is CASSLEYLRRDTGELFF. The CDR3 nucleotides read TGTGCCAGCAGCTTGGAATATCTTCGGCGGGACACCGGGGAGCTGTTTTTT.

This chain connects TRBV30 to TRBJ2-3; tentative D call: TRBD2 (5 bases). Per the germline V gene, CDR1 is GTSNPN and CDR2 is SVGIG (reference sequence). There are 15 residues in the CDR3. V lost 0 bases to trimming and J lost 8 bases, with 18 bases between them. The CDR3 loop reads CAWSVSRRGSGTQYF. In nucleotides, the CDR3 is TGTGCCTGGAGTGTATCGCGCCGGGGAAGTGGTACGCAGTATTTT.

The chain employs TRBV27 and TRBJ2-5; 8 positions match TRBD2. V trimming: 4 bases; J trimming: 3 bases; junction bases outside the gene matches: 4. From germline, CDR1 is MNHEY and CDR2 SMNVEV (reference sequence). CDR3 length equals 14 residues. In DNA form, the CDR3 reads TGTGCCAGCAGTTCGGCGGGAGGTGAAGAGACCCAGTACTTC. Its protein product is CASSSAGGEETQYF.

Only one count was recorded for this clone. This chain links TRBV19 with TRBJ1-6, with a possible D match to TRBD1 (5 bases). The CDR3 sequence is 15 residues long. With 5 bases removed from V and 1 base from J, the gap between germline ends came to 9 bases. Germline V CDR1 and CDR2: LNHDA, SQIVND (reference sequence). The CDR3 loop reads CASSARVSYNSPLHF. The CDR3 coding sequence is TGTGCCAGTAGTGCCAGGGTTTCCTATAATTCACCCCTCCACTTT. Drawing the rest from reference TRBV19 and TRBJ1-6, the complete variable domain is DGGITQSPKYLFRKEGQNVTLSCEQNLNHDAMYWYRQDPGQGLRLIYYSQIVNDFQKGDIAEGYSVSREKKESFPLTVTSAQKNPTAFYLCASSARVSYNSPLHFGNGTRLTVT.

The gene calls are TRBV6-2 or TRBV6-3 and TRBJ2-1; TRBD2 aligns across 11 bases. The CDR3 length is 16 residues. The trim removed 0 bases at V and 6 bases at J, leaving 4 bases unmatched. Germline assignment: CDR1 MNHEY and CDR2 SVGEGT. The CDR3 DNA is TGTGCCAGCAGTTACTCAGAACTAGCGGGAGTCAATGAGCAGTTCTTC. This encodes CASSYSELAGVNEQFF.

V is TRBV6-5 and J is TRBJ1-6, with 8 bases fitting TRBD1. In germline, CDR1 is MNHEY, CDR2 SVGAGI. V gave up 2 bases and J gave up 8 bases; unmatched junction bases: 2. The CDR3 has 14 amino acids. The CDR3 spells CASSYGQGHSPLHF. CDR3 DNA: TGTGCCAGCAGTTACGGACAGGGTCATTCACCCCTCCACTTT.

The rearrangement uses TRBV7-2 and TRBJ2-6; D might be TRBD1 (6 bases). CDR3 length: 16 residues. The ends were cut back, 7 bases at V and 0 bases at J, with 13 bases in the middle. Germline-derived CDR1 and CDR2 are SGHTA and FQGNSA. The CDR3 spells CASKRQDLSGANVLTF. The CDR3 DNA reads TGTGCCAGCAAGCGACAGGATCTCTCTGGGGCCAACGTCCTGACTTTC. Full variable domain (rest looked up from reference TRBV7-2 and TRBJ2-6): GAGVSQSPSNKVTEKGKDVELRCDPISGHTALYWYRQSLGQGLEFLIYFQGNSAPDKSGLPSDRFSAERTGGSVSTLTIQRTQQEDSAVYLCASKRQDLSGANVLTFGAGSRLTVL.

V usage is TRBV6-5 and J usage is TRBJ2-5, with TRBD1 matching 8 bases. V shed 4 bases, J shed 3 bases, and the junction held 7 bases outside the gene matches. The CDR3 covers 15 residues. The germline V gene has CDR1 MNHEY and CDR2 SVGAGI. The CDR3 spells CASSSWRTGKETQYF. The CDR3 DNA sequence: TGTGCCAGCAGTTCCTGGAGGACAGGGAAAGAGACCCAGTACTTC.

The CDR3 region is CASKTGGTDTQYF. The CDR3 nucleotides read TGTGCCTCGAAGACAGGGGGAACAGATACGCAGTATTTT. The chain combines TRBV15 with TRBJ2-3; 9 nucleotides line up with TRBD1. V lost 11 bases to trimming and J lost 3 bases; unmatched junction nucleotides: 6. The CDR3 length is 13 residues. From germline, CDR1 is LNHNV and CDR2 YYDKDF (reference sequence).

This chain links TRBV6-5 with TRBJ1-3; D perhaps matches TRBD1 (5 bases). CDR1 MNHEY and CDR2 SVGAGI come from the germline V gene. V lost 2 bases and J 0 bases, leaving 8 bases between the germline ends. The CDR3 covers 15 residues. In nucleotides, the CDR3 is TGTGCCAGCAGTTACCAGGGCAGCTCTGGAAACACCATATATTTT. Translation gives CASSYQGSSGNTIYF.

The chain is built from TRBV5-1 and TRBJ2-1, with 15 bases aligning to TRBD2. Per germline, CDR1 SGHRS and CDR2 YFSETQ. J lost 7 bases, V lost 0 bases, and 5 bases had no gene match. CDR3 length: 17 residues. CDR3 nucleotides: TGCGCCAGCAGCTTGGGCTTCGGGACTAGCGGGAGGAATGAGCAGTTCTTC. It encodes CASSLGFGTSGRNEQFF.

V gene TRBV29-1 combines with J gene TRBJ2-3; TRBD2 agrees at 9 bases. This CDR3 is built from 15 residues. The germline V gene has CDR1 SQVTM and CDR2 ANQGSEA. Unmatched junction bases numbered 8, after V lost 3 bases and J lost 4 bases. CDR3 nucleotides: TGCAGCGTTGAGGGGATAGCGGGAGTTGCAGATACGCAGTATTTT. It specifies CSVEGIAGVADTQYF.

The gene calls are TRBV1 and TRBJ1-1. TRBV1 is deemed a pseudogene. The CDR3 covers 16 residues. DNA for the CDR3: TGCACCAGCAGCCAAGTGATGGGGGGAATTCGCACTGAAGCTTTCTTT. It yields the protein CTSSQVMGGIRTEAFF.